The 24 T cell receptor beta chains in this list originate from one sample, sequenced in a study of long-term antiretroviral therapy in people with HIV. An immunoSEQ assay, version v3.0, was performed at survey level. TCRdb keeps only in-frame clones here, not all; method: immunoSEQ multiplex PCR. The repertoire holds around 37,000 clones, with roughly 85% as singletons. Sequences were derived from unsorted PBMCs, sampled about 3.3 years after starting antiretroviral therapy. The receptor source for this set is a man aged 18 to 30 with HIV.

The CDR3 sequence: CASSPGQPYEQYF. For the CDR3, the DNA is TGCGCCAGCAGCCCGGGACAACCCTACGAGCAGTACTTC. This chain connects TRBV5-1 to TRBJ2-7, with a weak D call TRBD1 (6 bases). The length of the CDR3 is 13 residues. Germline V gene lookup returns CDR1 SGHRS and CDR2 YFSETQ. Trimming shortened V by 4 bases and J by 2 bases, and 10 bases separated the two germline ends. The whole variable domain, remainder taken from reference TRBV5-1 and TRBJ2-7, is KAGVTQTPRYLIKTRGQQVTLSCSPISGHRSVSWYQQTPGQGLQFLFEYFSETQRNKGNFPGRFSGRQFSNSRSEMNVSTLELGDSALYLCASSPGQPYEQYFGPGTRLTVT.

The genes are TRBV5-1 and TRBJ2-7; D unclear. The germline V and J ends were trimmed by 1 base and 3 bases, with 5 bases remaining between them. The CDR3 consists of 12 residues. Germline CDR1 reads SGHRS; CDR2 reads YFSETQ. The CDR3 DNA reads TGCGCCAGCAGCTTGAAGATCTACGAGCAGTACTTC. Protein sequence: CASSLKIYEQYF.

J is TRBJ2-1 and V is TRBV19; 15 bases are shared with TRBD2. The junction had 2 bases not matched to a gene; V was cut back by 5 bases and J by 6 bases. The V gene's germline CDR1 is LNHDA and CDR2 SQIVND (reference sequence). The CDR3 has 15 residues. The CDR3 sequence: CASSSGLAGGNEQFF. CDR3 DNA: TGTGCCAGTAGTTCGGGACTAGCGGGGGGCAATGAGCAGTTCTTC.

The rearrangement links TRBV10-2 to TRBJ1-5; possibly TRBD1 for D (5 bases). V lost 4 bases to trimming and J lost 7 bases, with 14 bases between them. CDR3 size: 14 residues. Germline CDR1 is WSHSY and CDR2 is SAAADI. CDR3 amino acids: CASSGETVPQPQHF. CDR3 DNA: TGCGCCAGCAGTGGTGAGACAGTCCCCCAGCCCCAGCATTTT.

The chain joins TRBV19 to TRBJ1-1; unclear D gene. Deletions cut 3 bases from V and 3 bases from J, with 11 bases between. The CDR3 is 14 residues long. CDR1 LNHDA and CDR2 SQIVND come from the germline V gene (reference sequence). The DNA for the CDR3 is TGTGCCAGTAGTATTGGCGGGTCAGACACTGAAGCTTTCTTT. Translating gives CASSIGGSDTEAFF.

This chain connects TRBV14 to TRBJ1-4; possibly TRBD1 for D (6 bases). Between the trimmed V and J ends, which lost 5 bases and 8 bases, there was a span of 12 bases. CDR1 is SGHDN and CDR2 is FVKESK in the germline V gene. The CDR3 length is 13 residues. CDR3 loop: CASSLGHREKLFF. DNA of the CDR3: TGTGCCAGCAGCTTGGGACATCGGGAAAAACTGTTTTTT.

This chain connects TRBV9 to TRBJ2-7; D might be TRBD1 (6 bases). V lost 0 bases to trimming and J lost 3 bases, with 10 bases between them. CDR1 SGDLS and CDR2 YYNGEE come from the germline V gene. The CDR3 sequence is 14 residues long. CDR3 loop: CASSVAGENYEQYF. CDR3 coding DNA: TGTGCCAGCAGCGTAGCAGGGGAAAACTACGAGCAGTACTTC.

This clone occurred once. The chain links TRBV19 to TRBJ1-2, with TRBD1 matching 7 bases. V shed 3 bases, J shed 1 base, and the junction held 14 bases outside the gene matches. The germline gives CDR1 LNHDA, CDR2 SQIVND (reference sequence). This CDR3 has 18 residues. In DNA, the CDR3 is TGTGCCAGTAGTATGGTTTCCGGCAGGGGGAGATATAACTATGGCTACACCTTC. Its protein product is CASSMVSGRGRYNYGYTF. Variable domain in full (rest from reference TRBV19 and TRBJ1-2): DGGITQSPKYLFRKEGQNVTLSCEQNLNHDAMYWYRQDPGQGLRLIYYSQIVNDFQKGDIAEGYSVSREKKESFPLTVTSAQKNPTAFYLCASSMVSGRGRYNYGYTFGSGTRLTVV.

The chain carries TRBV5-6 and TRBJ1-3; 9 nucleotides agree with TRBD1. Looked up from germline, CDR1 is SGHDT and CDR2 is YYEEEE. Trimming took 3 bases from V and 3 from J; bases not matched to a gene: 7. The CDR3 is made up of 16 amino acids. CDR3 protein: CASSSGQGFFGNTIYF. The CDR3 bases are TGTGCCAGCAGCTCAGGACAGGGGTTTTTTGGAAACACCATATATTTT.

The genes are TRBV7-9 and TRBJ1-4, with 10 nucleotides matching TRBD1. Germline CDR1 reads SEHNR; CDR2 reads FQNEAQ (reference sequence). J gave up 6 bases and V 5 bases, and 3 bases lay outside the gene matches. This CDR3 spans 14 amino acids. The CDR3 sequence is CASSRDRGDEKLFF. The CDR3 nucleotides read TGTGCCAGCAGCCGGGACAGGGGAGATGAAAAACTGTTTTTT.

The chain uses TRBV5-1 and TRBJ2-7; 9 nucleotides align to TRBD2. The CDR3 consists of 15 residues. V dropped 0 bases and J dropped 2; count of bases not matched to a gene: 3. Germline V gene lookup returns CDR1 SGHRS and CDR2 YFSETQ. The CDR3 spells CASSLAVAGAYEQYF. CDR3 nucleotides: TGCGCCAGCAGCTTGGCGGTAGCGGGGGCCTACGAGCAGTACTTC.

In this sample, this clone turned up once. The chain couples TRBV6-5 to TRBJ1-2, with D uncertain. Germline V gene data show CDR1 as MNHEY and CDR2 as SVGAGI. This CDR3 is 15 amino acids long. Trimming pared 2 bases from V and 8 bases from J, leaving 18 bases between. The chain's CDR3 is CASSYQAPTSGGYTF. CDR3 nucleotide sequence: TGTGCCAGCAGTTACCAGGCCCCGACCTCAGGCGGCTACACCTTC.

The chain combines TRBV6-1 with TRBJ2-3; D may be TRBD1 or TRBD2 (5 bases each). This CDR3 comprises 17 residues. Between the trimmed V and J ends, which lost 0 bases and 1 base, there was a span of 14 bases. CDR1 and CDR2 (germline): MNHNS, SASEGT. Here the CDR3 DNA reads TGTGCCAGCAGTGAAGCCCGAGGGGCCGGGGGCACAGATACGCAGTATTTT. Its protein is CASSEARGAGGTDTQYF.

The V call is TRBV19, the J call TRBJ2-7; 9 bases map to TRBD2. V trimming: 5 bases; J trimming: 2 bases; junction bases outside the gene matches: 13. The germline CDR1 and CDR2 sequences are LNHDA and SQIVND (reference sequence). This CDR3 is built from 17 residues. CDR3 region: CASSWGLLAGAAYEQYF. In DNA, the CDR3 is TGTGCCAGTAGTTGGGGACTTTTAGCGGGAGCGGCCTACGAGCAGTACTTC.

The chain links TRBV27 to TRBJ2-7, with 8 bases identical to TRBD1. J lost 1 base, V lost 3 bases, and 11 bases had no gene match. Germline loops: CDR1 MNHEY, CDR2 SMNVEV (reference sequence). This CDR3 is built from 17 residues. The CDR3 nucleotides are TGTGCCAGCAGTTTTCGGACAGGGTCGGGGGTTTCCTACGAGCAGTACTTC. This translates into CASSFRTGSGVSYEQYF.

The chain links TRBV27 to TRBJ2-1, with TRBD1 matching over 10 bases. The CDR3 contains 16 residues. V gave up 2 bases and J gave up 5 bases; unmatched junction bases: 6. Germline loops: CDR1 MNHEY, CDR2 SMNVEV (reference sequence). CDR3 sequence (DNA): TGTGCCAGCAGTTTACTGGGACAGGGGAATCACAATGAGCAGTTCTTC. Amino acids: CASSLLGQGNHNEQFF.

The chain employs TRBV18 and TRBJ1-1; 9 bases align to TRBD1. The CDR3 covers 16 residues. Germline CDR1 and CDR2: KGHSH and LQKENI. The V gene end was trimmed by 2 bases and the J gene end by 3 bases; junction bases not matched to a gene: 7. DNA for the CDR3: TGTGCCAGCTCACCAACAGGGGGCGCGATGGACACTGAAGCTTTCTTT. Protein: CASSPTGGAMDTEAFF.

The gene calls are TRBV5-1 and TRBJ1-1; the match to TRBD1 covers 11 bases. CDR1 SGHRS and CDR2 YFSETQ come from the germline V gene. The CDR3 covers 18 residues. The J segment lost 3 bases and the V segment lost 1 base, leaving 11 bases of the junction unmatched. CDR3 protein: CASSLRLPGQGVYTEAFF. The CDR3 DNA reads TGCGCCAGCAGCTTGAGGCTACCGGGACAGGGGGTGTACACTGAAGCTTTCTTT. The full variable domain, completed using reference TRBV5-1 and TRBJ1-1, is KAGVTQTPRYLIKTRGQQVTLSCSPISGHRSVSWYQQTPGQGLQFLFEYFSETQRNKGNFPGRFSGRQFSNSRSEMNVSTLELGDSALYLCASSLRLPGQGVYTEAFFGQGTRLTVV.

The V gene is TRBV2, the J gene TRBJ1-1; no firm D call. V lost 4 bases to trimming and J lost 12 bases, with 18 bases between them. The germline gives CDR1 SNHLY, CDR2 FYNNEI. This CDR3 contains 13 residues. The CDR3 DNA reads TGTGCCAGCAGTGCCGGGCCTTCTGATCTGCCTTTCTTT. Protein sequence: CASSAGPSDLPFF.

The chain is built from TRBV5-1 and TRBJ2-7, with 9 bases identical to TRBD1. After removal of 1 base from V and 6 bases from J, the junction contained 8 bases not matched to a gene. There are 15 residues in the CDR3. CDR1 and CDR2 (germline): SGHRS, YFSETQ. The CDR3 region is CASSLQGQGLSEQYF. Here the CDR3 DNA reads TGCGCCAGCAGCTTGCAGGGACAGGGTTTAAGCGAGCAGTACTTC.

This clone was detected a few times. The rearrangement uses TRBV7-6 and TRBJ2-7, with 8 bases lining up with TRBD2. Germline assignment: CDR1 SGHVS and CDR2 FNYEAQ. The V and J ends lost 5 bases and 3 bases, in that order; junction bases with no gene match: 24. There are 20 residues in the CDR3. In DNA, the CDR3 is TGTGCCAGCAGCCCGGGAGGGGGGTCCTCGGCTAGCGGGTCTGACTACGAGCAGTACTTC. It translates to CASSPGGGSSASGSDYEQYF.

J is TRBJ1-2 and V is TRBV13; D is undetermined. Germline CDR1 reads PRHDT; CDR2 reads FYEKMQ (reference sequence). This CDR3 is built from 13 residues. Trimming took 4 bases from V and 0 from J, leaving 6 bases between them. The CDR3 reads CASSSEANYGYTF. As DNA, the CDR3 is TGTGCCAGCAGCTCGGAAGCTAACTATGGCTACACCTTC.

J is TRBJ1-2 and V is TRBV5-1, with TRBD1 matching over 12 bases. The CDR3 runs to 15 residues. J lost 7 bases, V lost 4 bases, and 8 bases had no gene match. Germline CDR1 SGHRS, CDR2 YFSETQ. The CDR3 DNA is TGCGCCAGCAGCCCACCGGGACAGGGGGCGTCTGGCTACACCTTC. Translated, it gives CASSPPGQGASGYTF.

This clone has just one count. Here the CDR3 reads CASSEASHRGRTDTQYF. Written as DNA, the CDR3 is TGTGCCAGCAGCGAAGCGTCACACAGGGGCCGCACAGATACGCAGTATTTT. J is TRBJ2-3 and V is TRBV5-4; 7 bases fit TRBD1. Trimming removed 4 bases from V and 1 base from J; junction bases left unmatched: 12. CDR3 length: 17 residues. CDR1 is SGHNT and CDR2 is YYREEE in the germline V gene (reference sequence). The whole variable domain, remainder taken from reference TRBV5-4 and TRBJ2-3, is ETGVTQSPTHLIKTRGQQVTLRCSSQSGHNTVSWYQQALGQGPQFIFQYYREEENGRGNFPPRFSGLQFPNYSSELNVNALELDDSALYLCASSEASHRGRTDTQYFGPGTRLTVL.